The 20 T cell receptor beta chains in this list originate from one sample, sequenced in a study of CD8+ T cells in alopecia areata (dated by TCRdb to 2017 to 2018). Library preparation employed the immunoSEQ multiplex PCR assay. RNA was extracted from all samples and reverse transcribed into cDNA as template for TCR sequencing. TCRdb provides this immuneACCESS table in a form limited to in-frame rearrangements. Some clones are lacking; in checked studies, under half of them reflect an unresolved V gene, and why the rest are absent is not known. Within this sample are 100,000 to 150,000 clones, with 55% to 70% of them counted one time only. Approximately 2.6% of the sample is taken by the ten largest. Source material: CD4+ T cells sorted from blood. The source is a human donor in good health.

CDR3 bases: TGTGCCAGCAGTTACGACCGAAAGACGGTAGCCTACGAGCAGTACTTC. It codes for CASSYDRKTVAYEQYF. The J gene is TRBJ2-7, the V gene TRBV6-5; D call uncertain. This CDR3 has 16 residues. V was pared by 2 bases and J by 2 bases, with 16 bases between. CDR1 is MNHEY, CDR2 SVGAGI, per germline.

The chain is built from TRBV4-2 and TRBJ2-7; no clear D gene. The CDR3 loop spans 13 amino acids. The V gene's germline CDR1 is LGHNA and CDR2 YNFKEQ. Trimming left V 0 bases short and J 3 bases short, with 6 bases between. CDR3 sequence: CASSQELNYEQYF. CDR3 nucleotides: TGTGCCAGCAGCCAAGAACTAAACTACGAGCAGTACTTC.

This chain joins TRBV6-5 and TRBJ1-1; D call uncertain. Germline CDR1 is MNHEY and CDR2 is SVGAGI. V was clipped by 7 bases and J by 1 base, with 7 bases between them. CDR3 length equals 12 residues. The CDR3 sequence is CASNRGNTEAFF. The CDR3 DNA reads as TGTGCCAGCAATCGGGGGAACACTGAAGCTTTCTTT.

This clone has just a few counts. The rearrangement links TRBV29-1 to TRBJ1-1; D remains ambiguous. The germline V gene has CDR1 SQVTM and CDR2 ANQGSEA. The CDR3 extends over 12 amino acids. V dropped 6 bases and J dropped 0 bases, with 8 bases sitting between them. CDR3 DNA sequence: TGCAGCGTACTTCCCATGAACACTGAAGCTTTCTTT. Its translation: CSVLPMNTEAFF.

The chain is built from TRBV15 and TRBJ1-5; D is ambiguous. The germline V gene encodes CDR1 LNHNV and CDR2 YYDKDF (reference sequence). The CDR3 is 14 residues long. The germline V and J ends were trimmed by 0 bases and 5 bases, with 8 bases remaining between them. CDR3 in amino acids: CATSRDGDYQPQHF. DNA of the CDR3: TGTGCCACCAGCAGAGATGGAGATTATCAGCCCCAGCATTTT.

The chain recombines TRBV29-1 with TRBJ1-2; no reliable D call. The V gene's germline CDR1 is SQVTM and CDR2 ANQGSEA. V was cut by 2 bases and J by 7 bases, with 14 bases left in between. The CDR3 sequence is 13 residues long. In DNA, the CDR3 is TGCAGCGTTGAACCGCTACGGGGAAGTGGCTACACCTTC. It codes for CSVEPLRGSGYTF.

This rearrangement joins TRBV6-5 to TRBJ1-6; 7 bases match TRBD1. There are 15 residues in the CDR3. Germline CDR1 MNHEY, CDR2 SVGAGI. The ends lost 4 bases at V and 7 bases at J; junction bases unmatched: 7. The CDR3 region has the DNA TGTGCCAGCAGTTCCTCGACAGGGTCCAATTCACCCCTCCACTTT. It yields the protein CASSSSTGSNSPLHF.

V is TRBV30 and J is TRBJ2-5, with TRBD1 matching 7 bases. With 3 bases clipped from V and 5 bases from J, the junction kept 9 bases outside the gene matches. The germline V gene has CDR1 GTSNPN and CDR2 SVGIG (reference sequence). The CDR3 spans 14 residues. DNA of the CDR3: TGTGCCTGGAGAGGTCAGGGGGTGGGGGAGACCCAGTACTTC. Its translation: CAWRGQGVGETQYF.

This chain joins TRBV29-1 and TRBJ2-2, with 10 bases matching TRBD1. CDR1 and CDR2 (germline): SQVTM, ANQGSEA. V was clipped by 6 bases and J by 6 bases; unmatched bases: 13. This CDR3 is built from 16 residues. This CDR3 is CSVFLPGTGAPGELFF. CDR3 bases: TGCAGCGTCTTCCTTCCCGGGACAGGGGCTCCCGGGGAGCTGTTTTTT.

The chain links TRBV19 to TRBJ2-3; weak D call: TRBD1 (6 bases). Between the trimmed V and J ends, which lost 5 bases and 2 bases, there was a span of 14 bases. Germline V gene data show CDR1 as LNHDA and CDR2 as SQIVND (reference sequence). CDR3 size: 15 residues. As DNA, the CDR3 is TGTGCCAGTAGTGGACAGCCAGACCCCACAGATACGCAGTATTTT. As protein: CASSGQPDPTDTQYF.

This clone was detected only a few times. The genes are TRBV11-2 and TRBJ1-3; no clear D gene. The CDR3 is 11 amino acids. Germline CDR1 SGHAT, CDR2 FQNNGV. V dropped 0 bases and J dropped 9 bases, with 3 bases sitting between them. CDR3 coding DNA: TGTGCCAGCAGCTTAGAGGGCACCATATATTTT. Protein product: CASSLEGTIYF.

This chain links TRBV2 with TRBJ1-1; 7 bases agree with TRBD1. The V gene end was trimmed by 6 bases and the J gene end by 1 base; junction bases not matched to a gene: 5. The V gene's germline CDR1 is SNHLY and CDR2 FYNNEI. CDR3 size: 14 residues. This CDR3 is CASSRDSPNTEAFF. CDR3 sequence (DNA): TGTGCCAGCAGCCGGGACAGCCCGAACACTGAAGCTTTCTTT.

The chain has TRBV5-1 and TRBJ2-1; weak D call: TRBD1 (6 bases). CDR3 size: 16 residues. CDR1 and CDR2 from the germline V gene are SGHRS and YFSETQ. Trimming removed 0 bases at V and 3 bases at J, with 13 bases between. CDR3 DNA: TGCGCCAGCAGCTTGGCAGGGGCTCTTTTCTACAATGAGCAGTTCTTC. Its translation is CASSLAGALFYNEQFF.

J is TRBJ1-1 and V is TRBV12-5, with a tentative D call TRBD1 (5 bases). V dropped 4 bases and J dropped 0 bases, with 12 bases sitting between them. The CDR3 has 15 residues. Germline CDR1 LGHNT, CDR2 FRNRAP. The CDR3 nucleotides are TGTGCTAGTGGTTCTCCGGGGCCTATGAACACTGAAGCTTTCTTT. It encodes CASGSPGPMNTEAFF.

This chain connects TRBV20-1 to TRBJ2-7; D is ambiguous. CDR3 length: 10 residues. V dropped 2 bases and J dropped 7 bases, with 6 bases sitting between them. Per germline, CDR1 DFQATT and CDR2 SNEGSKA (reference sequence). In DNA, the CDR3 is TGCAGTGCTAGAAAAGTGGAGCAGTACTTC. As protein: CSARKVEQYF.

The V gene is TRBV5-6, the J gene TRBJ2-5; TRBD2 is a possible D gene (5 bases). The germline CDR1 and CDR2 sequences are SGHDT and YYEEEE. The CDR3 runs 15 residues. Trimming took off 3 bases at V and 0 bases at J, with 12 bases between the two ends. This CDR3 reads CASSSLTRDQETQYF. For the CDR3, the DNA is TGTGCCAGCAGCTCTCTGACGAGGGACCAAGAGACCCAGTACTTC.

This clone was detected only a few times. The V gene is TRBV30, the J gene TRBJ2-1, with D maybe TRBD2 (7 bases). The ends were cut back, 1 base at V and 6 bases at J, with 10 bases in the middle. Germline values: CDR1 GTSNPN, CDR2 SVGIG (reference sequence). The length of the CDR3 is 13 residues. The DNA for the CDR3 is TGTGCCTGGAGTGAGGGGGGGCCCAATGAGCAGTTCTTC. Translated: CAWSEGGPNEQFF. The full variable domain, in which reference TRBV30 and TRBJ2-1 provide the parts outside the CDR3, is SQTIHQWPATLVQPVGSPLSLECTVEGTSNPNLYWYRQAAGRGLQLLFYSVGIGQISSEVPQNLSASRPQDRQFILSSKKLLLSDSGFYLCAWSEGGPNEQFFGPGTRLTVL.

The genes are TRBV5-1 and TRBJ1-2; tentatively, D is TRBD1 (5 bases). The germline CDR1 and CDR2 sequences are SGHRS and YFSETQ. The CDR3 is made up of 13 amino acids. Trimming pared 0 bases from V and 3 bases from J, leaving 6 bases between. CDR3 nucleotides: TGCGCCAGCAGCTTGGAACAGGACTATGGCTACACCTTC. As protein: CASSLEQDYGYTF.

V gene TRBV20-1 combines with J gene TRBJ1-1; TRBD1 is a possible D gene (5 bases). Germline V gene lookup returns CDR1 DFQATT and CDR2 SNEGSKA (reference sequence). The CDR3 covers 11 residues. Trimming left V 4 bases short and J 7 bases short, with 10 bases between. DNA of the CDR3: TGCAGTGCTATTAAGGGGAATGAAGCTTTCTTT. Encoded protein: CSAIKGNEAFF.

In its sample, this clone was seen a few times. V and J are TRBV6-5 and TRBJ1-1; D is undetermined. Looked up from germline, CDR1 is MNHEY and CDR2 is SVGAGI. The CDR3 runs to 12 residues. Trimming left V 2 bases short and J 6 bases short, with 7 bases between. The CDR3 spells CASSYDASEAFF. In DNA form, the CDR3 reads TGTGCCAGCAGTTACGATGCATCTGAAGCTTTCTTT.